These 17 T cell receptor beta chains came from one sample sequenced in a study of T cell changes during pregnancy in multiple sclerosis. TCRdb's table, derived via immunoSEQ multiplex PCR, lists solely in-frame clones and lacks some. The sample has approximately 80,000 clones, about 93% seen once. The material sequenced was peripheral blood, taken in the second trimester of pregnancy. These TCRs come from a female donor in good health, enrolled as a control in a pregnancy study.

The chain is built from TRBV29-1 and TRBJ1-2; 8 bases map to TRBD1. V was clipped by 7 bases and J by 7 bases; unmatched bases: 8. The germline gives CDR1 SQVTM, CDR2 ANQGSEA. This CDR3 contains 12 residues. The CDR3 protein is CSGTGGDSGYTF. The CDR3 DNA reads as TGCAGCGGTACAGGGGGGGACTCTGGCTACACCTTC.

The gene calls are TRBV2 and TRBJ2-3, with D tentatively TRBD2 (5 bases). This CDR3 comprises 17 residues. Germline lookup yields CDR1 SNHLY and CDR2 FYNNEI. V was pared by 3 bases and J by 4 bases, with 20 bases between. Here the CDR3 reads CASSDYRDPRVSDTQYF. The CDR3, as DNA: TGTGCCAGCAGTGACTATCGAGATCCGCGGGTGTCAGATACGCAGTATTTT.

CDR3 nucleotides: TGTGCCAGCTCACTCCAGAAGAACACTGAAGCTTTCTTT. Translated: CASSLQKNTEAFF. The chain combines TRBV18 with TRBJ1-1; D gene uncertain. CDR3 length equals 13 residues. With 4 bases removed from V and 1 base from J, the gap between germline ends came to 7 bases. Germline CDR1 reads KGHSH; CDR2 reads LQKENI.

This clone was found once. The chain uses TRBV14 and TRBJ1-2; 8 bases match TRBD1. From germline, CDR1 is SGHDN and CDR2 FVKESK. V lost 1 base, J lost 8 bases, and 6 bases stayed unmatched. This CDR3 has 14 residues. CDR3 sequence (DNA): TGTGCCAGCAGCCAAGTGGGACAGGTGTCGGGCTACACCTTC. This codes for CASSQVGQVSGYTF.

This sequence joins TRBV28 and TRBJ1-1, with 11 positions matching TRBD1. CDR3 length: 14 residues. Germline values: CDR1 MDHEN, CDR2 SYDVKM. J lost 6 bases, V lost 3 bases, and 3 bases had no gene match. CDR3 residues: CASSFPDRGPEAFF. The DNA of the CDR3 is TGTGCCAGCAGTTTCCCGGACAGGGGGCCTGAAGCTTTCTTT.

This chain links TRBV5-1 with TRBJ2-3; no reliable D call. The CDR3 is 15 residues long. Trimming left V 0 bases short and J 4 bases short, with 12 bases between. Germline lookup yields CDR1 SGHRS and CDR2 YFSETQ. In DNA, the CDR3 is TGCGCCAGCAGCTTGGGTTCGGAGCGTTCAGATACGCAGTATTTT. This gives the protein CASSLGSERSDTQYF.

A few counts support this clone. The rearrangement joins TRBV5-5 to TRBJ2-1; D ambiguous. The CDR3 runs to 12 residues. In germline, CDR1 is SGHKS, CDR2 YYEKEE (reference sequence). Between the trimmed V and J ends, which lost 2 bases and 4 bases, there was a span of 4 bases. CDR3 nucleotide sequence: TGTGCCAGCAGCTTACAGTACAATGAGCAGTTCTTC. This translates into CASSLQYNEQFF. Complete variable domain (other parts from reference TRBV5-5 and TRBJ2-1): DAGVTQSPTHLIKTRGQQVTLRCSPISGHKSVSWYQQVLGQGPQFIFQYYEKEERGRGNFPDRFSARQFPNYSSELNVNALLLGDSALYLCASSLQYNEQFFGPGTRLTVL.

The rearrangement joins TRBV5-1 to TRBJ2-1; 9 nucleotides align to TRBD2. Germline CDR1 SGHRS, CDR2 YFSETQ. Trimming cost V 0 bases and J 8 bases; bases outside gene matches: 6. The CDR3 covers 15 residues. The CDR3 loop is CASSLAAGGPYEQFF. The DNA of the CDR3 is TGCGCCAGCAGCTTGGCCGCGGGAGGGCCCTATGAGCAGTTCTTC. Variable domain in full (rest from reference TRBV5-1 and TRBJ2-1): KAGVTQTPRYLIKTRGQQVTLSCSPISGHRSVSWYQQTPGQGLQFLFEYFSETQRNKGNFPGRFSGRQFSNSRSEMNVSTLELGDSALYLCASSLAAGGPYEQFFGPGTRLTVL.

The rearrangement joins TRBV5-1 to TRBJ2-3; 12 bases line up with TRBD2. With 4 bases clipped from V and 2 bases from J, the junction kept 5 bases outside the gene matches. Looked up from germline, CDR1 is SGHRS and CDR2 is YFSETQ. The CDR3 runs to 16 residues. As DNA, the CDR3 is TGCGCCAGCAGCGAAGGACTAGCGGGGAACACAGATACGCAGTATTTT. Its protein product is CASSEGLAGNTDTQYF. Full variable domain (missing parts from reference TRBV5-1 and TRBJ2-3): KAGVTQTPRYLIKTRGQQVTLSCSPISGHRSVSWYQQTPGQGLQFLFEYFSETQRNKGNFPGRFSGRQFSNSRSEMNVSTLELGDSALYLCASSEGLAGNTDTQYFGPGTRLTVL.

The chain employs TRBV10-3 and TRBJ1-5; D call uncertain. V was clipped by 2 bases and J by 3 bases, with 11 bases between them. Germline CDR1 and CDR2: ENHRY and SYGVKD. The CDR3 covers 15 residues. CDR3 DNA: TGTGCCATCAGTGAGACACAGCAGTTCAATCAGCCCCAGCATTTT. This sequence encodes CAISETQQFNQPQHF.

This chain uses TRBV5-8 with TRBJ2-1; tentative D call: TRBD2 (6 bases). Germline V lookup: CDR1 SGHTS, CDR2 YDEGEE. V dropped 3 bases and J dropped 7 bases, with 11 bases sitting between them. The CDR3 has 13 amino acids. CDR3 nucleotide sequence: TGTGCCAGCAGCTCTTTGGAGGGAAATGAGCAGTTCTTC. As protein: CASSSLEGNEQFF. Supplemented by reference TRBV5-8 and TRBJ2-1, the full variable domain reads EAGVTQSPTHLIKTRGQQATLRCSPISGHTSVYWYQQALGLGLQFLLWYDEGEERNRGNFPPRFSGRQFPNYSSELNVNALELEDSALYLCASSSLEGNEQFFGPGTRLTVL.

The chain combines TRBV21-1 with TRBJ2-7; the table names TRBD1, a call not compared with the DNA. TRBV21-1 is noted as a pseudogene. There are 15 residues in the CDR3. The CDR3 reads CASSKNLPEDIEQYF. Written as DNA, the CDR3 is TGTGCCAGCAGCAAAAATCTTCCAGAGGACATCGAGCAGTACTTC.

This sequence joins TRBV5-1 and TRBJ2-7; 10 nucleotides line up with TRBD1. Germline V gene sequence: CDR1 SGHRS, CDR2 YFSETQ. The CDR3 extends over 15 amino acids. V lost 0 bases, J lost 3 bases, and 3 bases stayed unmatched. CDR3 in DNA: TGCGCCAGCAGCTTGGCCGGGACAGGGGTCTACGAGCAGTACTTC. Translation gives CASSLAGTGVYEQYF.

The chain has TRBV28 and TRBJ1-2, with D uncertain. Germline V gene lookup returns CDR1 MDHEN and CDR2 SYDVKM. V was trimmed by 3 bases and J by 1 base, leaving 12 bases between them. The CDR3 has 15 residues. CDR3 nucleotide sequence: TGTGCCAGCAGTTTGGTCGGAGCCTTTAACTATGGCTACACCTTC. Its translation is CASSLVGAFNYGYTF.

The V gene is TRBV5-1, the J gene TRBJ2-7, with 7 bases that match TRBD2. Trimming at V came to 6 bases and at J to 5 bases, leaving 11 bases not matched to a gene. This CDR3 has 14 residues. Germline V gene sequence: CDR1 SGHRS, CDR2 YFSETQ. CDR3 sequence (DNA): TGCGCCAGCACAAGCGGGGCAGGGTTGGACGAGCAGTACTTC. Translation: CASTSGAGLDEQYF.

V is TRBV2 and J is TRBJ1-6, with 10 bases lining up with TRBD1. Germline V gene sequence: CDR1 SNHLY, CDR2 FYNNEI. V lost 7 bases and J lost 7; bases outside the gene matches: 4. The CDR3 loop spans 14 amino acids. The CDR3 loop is CASKGDRGNSPLHF. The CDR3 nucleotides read TGTGCCAGCAAGGGGGACAGGGGAAATTCACCCCTCCACTTT.

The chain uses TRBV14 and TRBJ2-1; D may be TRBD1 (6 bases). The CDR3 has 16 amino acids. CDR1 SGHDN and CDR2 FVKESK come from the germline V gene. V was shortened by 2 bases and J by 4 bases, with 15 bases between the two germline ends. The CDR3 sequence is CASSQWRGGDYNEQFF. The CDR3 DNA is TGTGCCAGCAGCCAATGGAGAGGGGGTGATTACAATGAGCAGTTCTTC.